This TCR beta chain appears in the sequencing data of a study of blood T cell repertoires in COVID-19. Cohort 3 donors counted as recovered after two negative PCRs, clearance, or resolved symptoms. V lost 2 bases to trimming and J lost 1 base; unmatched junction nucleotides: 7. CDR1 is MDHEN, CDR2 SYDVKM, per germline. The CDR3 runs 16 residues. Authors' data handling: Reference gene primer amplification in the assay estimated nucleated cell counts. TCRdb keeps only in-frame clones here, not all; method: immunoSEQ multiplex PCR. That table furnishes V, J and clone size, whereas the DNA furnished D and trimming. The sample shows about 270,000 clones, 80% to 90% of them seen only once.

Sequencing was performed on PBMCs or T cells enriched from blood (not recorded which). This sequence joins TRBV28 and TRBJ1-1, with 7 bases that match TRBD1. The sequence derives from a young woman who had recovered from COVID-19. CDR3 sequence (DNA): TGTGCCAGCAGTTTAAAGACCGGGACAGCGAACACTGAAGCTTTCTTT. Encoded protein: CASSLKTGTANTEAFF.